This T cell receptor (beta chain) was documented in a study of blood T cells in healthy people across ages. Through a sample-barcoded 5' primer and a J-beta primer mix, a second PCR was run for roughly 7 to 11 cycles. TCRdb fed the 5' RACE reads into MiXCR, producing one record per CDR3 protein. The profile shows about 680,000 distinct CDR3 sequences, 45% to 50% of them singletons. As regards this clonotype: The antigen remains unidentified.

Whole-study findings and limits: When set beside aged donors, long-lived donors presented more naive CD4+ cells and higher diversity. The CMV status of each donor remained undetermined, and this could have confounded shifts in expanded clonotypes.

Material: blood. The source is a woman aged 55-70 years in good health.

The CDR3 nucleotides read TGTGCCACCAGCAGAGGGGGACTAGCACGAAAGTCCTACGAGCAGTACTTC. Amino acid sequence: CATSRGGLARKSYEQYF. The genes are TRBV15 and TRBJ2-7; TRBD2 agrees at 9 bases. The germline V gene has CDR1 LNHNV and CDR2 YYDKDF (reference sequence). CDR3 length: 17 amino acids. V trimming: 1 base; J trimming: 1 base; junction bases outside the gene matches: 8.